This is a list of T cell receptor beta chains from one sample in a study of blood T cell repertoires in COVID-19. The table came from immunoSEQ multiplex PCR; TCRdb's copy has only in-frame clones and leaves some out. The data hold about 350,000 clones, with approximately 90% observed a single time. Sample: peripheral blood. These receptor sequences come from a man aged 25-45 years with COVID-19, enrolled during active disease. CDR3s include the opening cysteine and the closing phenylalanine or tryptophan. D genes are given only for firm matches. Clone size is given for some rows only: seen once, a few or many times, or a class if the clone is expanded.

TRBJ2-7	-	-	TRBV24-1	CATSVGQGYEQYF	TGTGCCACCAGTGTTGGGCAGGGTTACGAGCAGTACTTC
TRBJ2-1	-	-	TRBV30	CAWSVGGVWNQRGFF	TGTGCCTGGAGTGTAGGAGGGGTATGGAATCAACGAGGGTTCTTC
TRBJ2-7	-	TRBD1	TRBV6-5	CASSYNRRQGTYEQYF	TGTGCCAGCAGTTACAACCGCCGACAGGGGACCTACGAGCAGTACTTC
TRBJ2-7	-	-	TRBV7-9	CASRMGFYEQYF	TGTGCCAGCAGAATGGGCTTCTACGAGCAGTACTTC
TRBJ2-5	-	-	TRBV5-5	CASSFAETQYF	TGTGCCAGCAGCTTTGCGGAGACCCAGTACTTC
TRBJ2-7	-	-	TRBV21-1	CASPKRGNRTYEQYF	TGTGCCAGCCCCAAAAGGGGAAACCGGACCTACGAGCAGTACTTC
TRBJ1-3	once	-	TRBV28	CASSLGGGNTIYF	TGTGCCAGCAGTTTGGGGGGAGGAAACACCATATATTTT
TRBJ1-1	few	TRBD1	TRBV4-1	CASSQSRQGTEAFF	TGCGCCAGCAGCCAATCAAGACAGGGGACTGAAGCTTTCTTT
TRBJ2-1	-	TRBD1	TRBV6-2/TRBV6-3	CASGHRGRDEQFF	TGTGCCAGCGGCCACAGGGGCAGGGATGAGCAGTTCTTC
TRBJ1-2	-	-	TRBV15	CATSSRTVSLAGYTF	TGTGCCACCAGCAGTAGGACAGTTTCACTTGCTGGCTACACCTTC
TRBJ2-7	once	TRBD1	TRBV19	CASSDRDRELYEQYF	TGTGCCAGTAGTGACCGGGACAGGGAGCTCTACGAGCAGTACTTC
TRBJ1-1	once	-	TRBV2	CASSLLRTDLNTEAFF	TGTGCCAGCAGCCTACTCCGGACAGATCTGAACACTGAAGCTTTCTTT
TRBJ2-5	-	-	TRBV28	CASRRTTGLETQYF	TGTGCCAGCAGGCGGACGACAGGACTGGAGACCCAGTACTTC
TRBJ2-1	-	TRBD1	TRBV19	CASKNDRGPAGSYNEQFF	TGTGCCAGTAAAAACGACAGGGGGCCCGCGGGGTCCTACAATGAGCAGTTCTTC
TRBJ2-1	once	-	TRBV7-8	CASSSTRSARTYNEQFF	TGTGCCAGCAGCTCGACTCGGAGCGCTAGGACCTACAATGAGCAGTTCTTC
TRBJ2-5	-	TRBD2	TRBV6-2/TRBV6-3	CASSYSTPGLAGGPPDF	TGTGCCAGCAGTTACTCCACCCCCGGACTAGCGGGAGGGCCCCCGGACTTC
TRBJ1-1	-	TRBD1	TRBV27	CASSLGTGWGEAFF	TGTGCCAGCAGTCTAGGGACAGGCTGGGGTGAAGCTTTCTTT
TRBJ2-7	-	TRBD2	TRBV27	CASSEQSGTSGRDYEQYF	TGTGCCAGCAGTGAACAATCCGGGACTAGCGGGAGGGACTACGAGCAGTACTTC
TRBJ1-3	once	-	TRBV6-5	CASSYRGSGNTIYF	TGTGCCAGCAGTTACAGGGGTTCCGGAAACACCATATATTTT
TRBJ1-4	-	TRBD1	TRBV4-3	CASSQGTGGNEKLFF	TGCGCCAGCAGCCAAGGGACAGGGGGGAATGAAAAACTGTTTTTT
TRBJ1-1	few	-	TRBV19	CASSDLLAMNTEAFF	TGTGCCAGTAGTGATCTCCTGGCCATGAACACTGAAGCTTTCTTT
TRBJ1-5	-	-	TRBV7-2	CASSFGINQPQHF	TGTGCCAGCAGCTTCGGTATCAATCAGCCCCAGCATTTT
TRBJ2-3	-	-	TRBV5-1	CASSLAFPNFPDTQYF	TGCGCCAGCAGCTTGGCATTTCCAAACTTCCCGGATACGCAGTATTTT
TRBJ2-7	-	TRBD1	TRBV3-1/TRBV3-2	CASSPGDRGPGEQYF	TGTGCCAGCAGCCCCGGGGACAGGGGCCCAGGAGAGCAGTACTTC
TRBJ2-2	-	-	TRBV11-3	CASSPGGRAGELFF	TGTGCCAGCAGCCCGGGGGGCAGGGCCGGGGAGCTGTTTTTT
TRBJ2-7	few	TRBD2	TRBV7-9	CASSLASGRAFYEQYF	TGTGCCAGCAGCTTAGCGAGCGGGAGGGCCTTTTACGAGCAGTACTTC
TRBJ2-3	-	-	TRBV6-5	CASRSGSDTQYF	TGTGCCAGCAGGTCAGGGTCAGATACGCAGTATTTT
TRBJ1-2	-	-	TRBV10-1	CASSERGFGYTF	TGCGCCAGCAGTGAGAGGGGCTTCGGCTACACCTTC
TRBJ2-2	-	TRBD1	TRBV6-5	CASSRQTGGIGELFF	TGTGCCAGCAGTCGCCAGACAGGGGGCATCGGGGAGCTGTTTTTT
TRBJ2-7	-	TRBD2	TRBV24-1	CATSAGSGSPRSYEQYF	TGTGCCACCAGTGCGGGTAGCGGGTCCCCCCGCTCCTACGAGCAGTACTTC
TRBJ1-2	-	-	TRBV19	CASNQGANYGYTF	TGTGCCAGTAACCAGGGCGCTAACTATGGCTACACCTTC
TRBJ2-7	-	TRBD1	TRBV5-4	CASSVPGTGIPYEQYF	TGTGCCAGCAGCGTACCGGGGACAGGTATCCCCTACGAGCAGTACTTC
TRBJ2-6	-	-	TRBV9	CASSDERGAHSKASGANVLTF	TGTGCCAGCAGCGACGAACGGGGGGCGCATTCAAAGGCCTCTGGGGCCAACGTCCTGACTTTC
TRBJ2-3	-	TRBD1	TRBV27	CASSHGQGDTQYF	TGTGCCAGCAGTCACGGACAGGGGGATACGCAGTATTTT
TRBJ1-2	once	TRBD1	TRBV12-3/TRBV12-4	CASSFDRGSGYTF	TGTGCCAGCAGTTTTGACAGGGGAAGTGGCTACACCTTC
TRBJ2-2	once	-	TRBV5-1	CASSLFVQGNTGELFF	TGCGCCAGCAGCTTATTCGTCCAGGGTAACACCGGGGAGCTGTTTTTT
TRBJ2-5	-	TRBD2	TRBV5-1	CASSPGTSGGARETQYF	TGCGCCAGCAGCCCGGGGACTAGCGGGGGGGCTCGCGAGACCCAGTACTTC
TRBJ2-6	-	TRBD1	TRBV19	CASSIGQGASGANVLTF	TGTGCCAGTAGTATAGGACAGGGGGCGAGTGGGGCCAACGTCCTGACTTTC
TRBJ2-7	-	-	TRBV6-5	CASSKRTGEQYF	TGTGCCAGCAGTAAGCGGACGGGCGAGCAGTACTTC
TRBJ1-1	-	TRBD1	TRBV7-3	CASSLGQGVGNTEAFF	TGTGCCAGCAGCTTGGGACAGGGAGTAGGGAACACTGAAGCTTTCTTT
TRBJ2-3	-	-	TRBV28	CASSLSVGASTDTQYF	TGTGCCAGCAGTTTATCGGTAGGAGCTAGCACAGATACGCAGTATTTT
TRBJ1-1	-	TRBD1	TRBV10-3	CAATGVGGTEAFF	TGTGCCGCAACAGGGGTTGGAGGCACTGAAGCTTTCTTT
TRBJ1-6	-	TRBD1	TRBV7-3	CASSPQGLYNSPLHF	TGTGCCAGCAGTCCACAGGGGCTCTATAATTCACCCCTCCACTTT
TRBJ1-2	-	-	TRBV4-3	CASSQGGEVLYGYTF	TGCGCCAGCAGCCAAGGGGGGGAGGTACTCTATGGCTACACCTTC
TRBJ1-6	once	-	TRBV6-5	CASSYQDNGPLHF	TGTGCCAGCAGTTACCAGGACAATGGACCCCTGCACTTT
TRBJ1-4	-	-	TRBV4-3	CASSQESQGSEKLFF	TGCGCCAGCAGCCAAGAAAGTCAGGGAAGTGAAAAACTGTTTTTT
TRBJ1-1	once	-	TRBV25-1	CASSRVNTEAFF	TGTGCCAGCAGTAGAGTGAACACTGAAGCTTTCTTT
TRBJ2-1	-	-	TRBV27	CASSFRDGVTDEQFF	TGTGCCAGCAGTTTCAGGGATGGGGTTACGGATGAGCAGTTCTTC
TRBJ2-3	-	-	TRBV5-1	CASSPPVPDTQYF	TGCGCCAGCAGCCCCCCAGTCCCAGATACGCAGTATTTT
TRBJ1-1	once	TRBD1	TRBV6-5	CASSRQGANTEAFF	TGTGCCAGCAGTCGTCAGGGGGCAAACACTGAAGCTTTCTTT
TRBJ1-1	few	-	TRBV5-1	CASSLAGQGVVEAFF	TGCGCCAGCAGCTTGGCTGGGCAGGGTGTGGTTGAAGCTTTCTTT
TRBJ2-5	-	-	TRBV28	CASSSHVPRQETQYF	TGTGCCAGCAGTTCCCACGTGCCTAGGCAAGAGACCCAGTACTTC
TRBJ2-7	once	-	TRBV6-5	CASTGSAYEQYF	TGTGCCAGCACAGGATCGGCCTACGAGCAGTACTTC
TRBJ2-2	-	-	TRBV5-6	CASSFLLYGGNTGELFF	TGTGCCAGCAGCTTTCTGTTATACGGGGGGAACACCGGGGAGCTGTTTTTT
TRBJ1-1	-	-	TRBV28	CASSLLIGGNTEAFF	TGTGCCAGCAGTTTACTTATAGGGGGGAACACTGAAGCTTTCTTT
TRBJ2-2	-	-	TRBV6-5	CASSSLEGSTGELFF	TGTGCCAGCAGCTCCCTTGAGGGAAGCACGGGGGAGCTGTTTTTT
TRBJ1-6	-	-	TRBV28	CASSPAGQQNSPLHF	TGTGCCAGCAGTCCAGCCGGACAGCAAAATTCACCCCTCCACTTT